The 22 T cell receptor beta chains given below trace back to one sample, sequenced in a study of T cell changes during pregnancy in multiple sclerosis. Clones were read by immunoSEQ multiplex PCR, and TCRdb kept only the in-frame ones, dropping some. The profile shows around 30,000 clones, over 75% of them singletons. This material consisted of CD8+ T cells from peripheral blood mononuclear cells, taken after pregnancy. The receptors were sampled from a female donor with multiple sclerosis, enrolled in a pregnancy study.

This chain connects TRBV30 to TRBJ1-4; 7 positions match TRBD1. The CDR3 totals 16 residues. CDR1 GTSNPN and CDR2 SVGIG come from the germline V gene (reference sequence). The ends lost 0 bases at V and 12 bases at J; junction bases unmatched: 16. The CDR3 reads CAWSVGTVLMTGELFF. In nucleotides, the CDR3 is TGTGCCTGGAGTGTGGGGACAGTTCTAATGACCGGGGAACTGTTTTTT.

This rearrangement joins TRBV7-9 to TRBJ2-7; 10 nucleotides line up with TRBD1. Per germline, CDR1 SEHNR and CDR2 FQNEAQ (reference sequence). V was pared by 5 bases and J by 5 bases, with 9 bases of the junction left unmatched. The CDR3 length is 15 residues. CDR3 residues: CASSPKGTGVDEQYF. CDR3 bases: TGTGCCAGCAGCCCCAAGGGGACAGGGGTAGACGAGCAGTACTTC.

V usage is TRBV29-1 and J usage is TRBJ2-3; 10 bases line up with TRBD1. CDR1 is SQVTM and CDR2 is ANQGSEA in the germline V gene. The V segment lost 5 bases and the J segment 4 bases; nucleotides outside the gene matches: 12. The CDR3 spans 16 residues. The CDR3 DNA follows: TGCAGCGTTTATGCCGGGACAGGGGCCGGGCCAGATACGCAGTATTTT. It encodes CSVYAGTGAGPDTQYF.

The count of this clone is one. The gene calls are TRBV6-1 and TRBJ2-7; 9 positions agree with TRBD1. V shed 0 bases and J 3 bases; nucleotides not matched to a gene: 0. CDR1 MNHNS and CDR2 SASEGT come from the germline V gene. This CDR3 has 14 residues. The CDR3: CASSEADRGYEQYF. The CDR3 DNA is TGTGCCAGCAGTGAAGCGGACAGGGGCTACGAGCAGTACTTC.

The rearrangement joins TRBV13 to TRBJ1-1, with D possibly TRBD1 on 6 matching bases. The germline V gene encodes CDR1 PRHDT and CDR2 FYEKMQ (reference sequence). The CDR3 length is 13 residues. The germline V and J ends were trimmed by 5 bases and 6 bases, with 13 bases remaining between them. The CDR3 nucleotides are TGTGCCAGCAGCCAGTGGGGGGGGCCTGAAGCTTTCTTT. Amino acids: CASSQWGGPEAFF.

Points on this clone: The identical CDR3 is also encoded by other nucleotide sequences in the sample. V is TRBV27 and J is TRBJ2-1; tentatively, D is TRBD2 (6 bases). Trimming stripped 6 bases from V and 0 bases from J, with 9 bases between. The CDR3 is 14 residues long. CDR1 MNHEY and CDR2 SMNVEV come from the germline V gene (reference sequence). The CDR3 bases are TGTGCCAGCAGCTGGGGGGACTCCTACAATGAGCAGTTCTTC. Translating it yields CASSWGDSYNEQFF.

The chain links TRBV7-6 to TRBJ2-6, with a tentative D call TRBD1 (6 bases). V dropped 1 base and J dropped 1 base, with 11 bases sitting between them. Per the germline V gene, CDR1 is SGHVS and CDR2 is FNYEAQ. The CDR3 runs to 17 residues. The CDR3 sequence is CASSLVVTGSGANVLTF. As DNA, the CDR3 is TGTGCCAGCAGCTTAGTGGTTACAGGGTCTGGGGCCAACGTCCTGACTTTC.

CDR3 residues: CASSSRQGSMAEAFF. CDR3 DNA: TGTGCCAGCAGCTCCCGACAGGGAAGTATGGCTGAAGCTTTCTTT. The rearrangement links TRBV4-2 to TRBJ1-1, with 7 bases matching TRBD1. V shed 5 bases and J 6 bases; nucleotides not matched to a gene: 12. CDR1 is LGHNA and CDR2 is YNFKEQ in the germline V gene. The CDR3 has 15 amino acids.

The chain uses TRBV13 and TRBJ2-6, with 7 bases fitting TRBD1. The CDR3 consists of 17 residues. The ends lost 4 bases at V and 0 bases at J; junction bases unmatched: 6. Looked up from germline, CDR1 is PRHDT and CDR2 is FYEKMQ (reference sequence). The CDR3 DNA reads TGTGCCAGCAGCTCCGGGACAGACTCCTCTGGGGCCAACGTCCTGACTTTC. Amino acid sequence: CASSSGTDSSGANVLTF.

This rearrangement joins TRBV30 to TRBJ2-7; possibly TRBD1 for D (5 bases). Looked up from germline, CDR1 is GTSNPN and CDR2 is SVGIG (reference sequence). The CDR3 length is 13 residues. Trimming took 3 bases from V and 3 from J, leaving 12 bases between them. CDR3 bases: TGTGCCTGGAGGGAGCCCGGACACTACGAGCAGTACTTC. The encoded protein is CAWREPGHYEQYF.

The chain recombines TRBV5-6 with TRBJ2-1, with 8 bases that match TRBD1. V shed 4 bases and J 10 bases; nucleotides not matched to a gene: 10. CDR3 length: 14 residues. Germline CDR1 SGHDT, CDR2 YYEEEE. This chain's CDR3 is CASSPGQGLWEQFF. The DNA of the CDR3 is TGTGCCAGCAGCCCCGGACAGGGCTTATGGGAGCAGTTCTTC.

This clone has a handful of counts. The V gene is TRBV5-6, the J gene TRBJ1-1; 7 nucleotides align to TRBD1. The J segment lost 5 bases and the V segment lost 7 bases, leaving 5 bases of the junction unmatched. The CDR3 extends over 12 amino acids. The germline V gene encodes CDR1 SGHDT and CDR2 YYEEEE. CDR3 amino acids: CASRQGYTEAFF. The CDR3 DNA reads as TGTGCCAGCCGACAGGGTTATACTGAAGCTTTCTTT.

This clone was counted ten times or more. The chain couples TRBV6-4 to TRBJ2-1, with 9 bases aligning to TRBD2. The CDR3 sequence is 15 residues long. V dropped 3 bases and J dropped 0; count of bases not matched to a gene: 0. Germline V lookup: CDR1 MRHNA, CDR2 SNTAGT. CDR3 sequence reads: CASSEAGGSYNEQFF. Written as DNA, the CDR3 is TGTGCCAGCAGTGAAGCGGGGGGCTCCTACAATGAGCAGTTCTTC.

The table lists this clone with a count of one. This sequence joins TRBV6-5 and TRBJ1-1; 7 bases match TRBD1. CDR1 and CDR2 (germline): MNHEY, SVGAGI. The CDR3 loop spans 15 amino acids. With V trimmed by 0 bases and J by 6 bases, 7 bases remained unmatched. The CDR3 DNA follows: TGTGCCAGCAGTTACTCGGCAGGGGGTCGTTCTGAAGCTTTCTTT. Translating gives CASSYSAGGRSEAFF.

The chain joins TRBV30 to TRBJ1-1; possible D gene TRBD1, 5 bases. Germline-derived CDR1 and CDR2 are GTSNPN and SVGIG (reference sequence). The CDR3 extends over 14 amino acids. The V end was cut by 3 bases, the J end by 10 bases, with 21 bases between. This CDR3 reads CAWRNWTHHSGAFF. CDR3 DNA: TGTGCCTGGAGGAACTGGACACACCACTCTGGAGCTTTCTTT. The full variable domain, with the rest looked up from reference TRBV30 and TRBJ1-1, is SQTIHQWPATLVQPVGSPLSLECTVEGTSNPNLYWYRQAAGRGLQLLFYSVGIGQISSEVPQNLSASRPQDRQFILSSKKLLLSDSGFYLCAWRNWTHHSGAFFGQGTRLTVV.

CDR3 sequence reads: CASSDSGRGEKLFF. The CDR3 nucleotides read TGCGCCAGCAGTGATTCAGGGAGGGGAGAAAAACTGTTTTTT. The chain couples TRBV10-2 to TRBJ1-4, with a weak D call TRBD1 (5 bases). V lost 3 bases and J lost 8, with 13 bases in between. The CDR3 loop spans 14 amino acids. Germline V gene data show CDR1 as WSHSY and CDR2 as SAAADI.

The chain employs TRBV6-5 and TRBJ1-2; tentative D call: TRBD1 (6 bases). Looked up from germline, CDR1 is MNHEY and CDR2 is SVGAGI. V was shortened by 0 bases and J by 6 bases, with 14 bases between the two germline ends. This CDR3 has 15 amino acids. CDR3 DNA sequence: TGTGCCAGCAGTTACTCGAGGGGGGGGTCCGATGGCTACACCTTC. Translation: CASSYSRGGSDGYTF.

The V and J genes are TRBV9 and TRBJ2-2, with TRBD1 identical over 7 bases. With 4 bases clipped from V and 6 bases from J, the junction kept 15 bases outside the gene matches. The CDR3 has 17 residues. Germline CDR1 and CDR2: SGDLS and YYNGEE. CDR3 coding DNA: TGTGCCAGCAGCCTTCCCAGAGACAGGGAGTTTGCCGGGGAGCTGTTTTTT. Its protein product is CASSLPRDREFAGELFF. Full variable domain (remainder filled in from reference TRBV9 and TRBJ2-2): DSGVTQTPKHLITATGQRVTLRCSPRSGDLSVYWYQQSLDQGLQFLIQYYNGEERAKGNILERFSAQQFPDLHSELNLSSLELGDSALYFCASSLPRDREFAGELFFGEGSRLTVL.

The V call is TRBV28, the J call TRBJ2-7; TRBD1 matches 7 bases. V lost 4 bases and J lost 2; bases outside the gene matches: 5. The germline V gene encodes CDR1 MDHEN and CDR2 SYDVKM. The CDR3 has 14 residues. The CDR3 coding sequence is TGTGCCAGCAGTTCGACAGGGTCCGCCTACGAGCAGTACTTC. Its translation is CASSSTGSAYEQYF.

The chain employs TRBV5-1 and TRBJ2-1; TRBD2 might be the D (5 bases). The CDR3 spans 13 residues. Germline CDR1 SGHRS, CDR2 YFSETQ. V lost 4 bases to trimming and J lost 4 bases, with 9 bases between them. The CDR3 DNA sequence: TGCGCCAGCAGCCCAGGACTTTACAATGAGCAGTTCTTC. It codes for CASSPGLYNEQFF.

V is TRBV6-4 and J is TRBJ2-6; D call uncertain. The germline V gene has CDR1 MRHNA and CDR2 SNTAGT. This CDR3 region has 15 residues. V lost 0 bases to trimming and J lost 0 bases, with 3 bases between them. CDR3: CASSDSSSGANVLTF. CDR3 coding DNA: TGTGCCAGCAGTGACTCGAGCTCTGGGGCCAACGTCCTGACTTTC.

J is TRBJ1-1 and V is TRBV5-1; 8 bases fit TRBD1. The V and J ends lost 4 bases and 3 bases, in that order; junction bases with no gene match: 8. CDR3 length: 15 amino acids. CDR1 and CDR2 (germline): SGHRS, YFSETQ. In DNA form, the CDR3 reads TGCGCCAGCAGCACCACAGGGGGGGGGTACACTGAAGCTTTCTTT. Translated: CASSTTGGGYTEAFF.